The 14 T cell receptor beta chains below come from one sample, sequenced in a study of T cell repertoires in cytomegalovirus infection. TCRdb used MiXCR to reprocess the reads, holding one entry per CDR3 protein. Among nearly 450,000 distinct CDR3 sequences listed, approximately 33% were seen once. Material for sequencing was PBMCs. Receptors originate from a human donor in good health (CMV status not recorded). Some clones in this sample may be carry-over from other donors' samples.

The chain carries TRBV2 and TRBJ1-1; D remains unclear. The V gene's germline CDR1 is SNHLY and CDR2 FYNNEI. CDR3 length equals 11 residues. Trimming shortened V by 7 bases and J by 8 bases, and 11 bases separated the two germline ends. CDR3 DNA: TGTGCCAGCAAAGGGCTCAACGAAGCTTTCTTT. It specifies CASKGLNEAFF. Combining the CDR3 with reference TRBV2 and TRBJ1-1 gives the whole variable domain EPEVTQTPSHQVTQMGQEVILRCVPISNHLYFYWYRQILGQKVEFLVSFYNNEISEKSEIFDDQFSVERPDGSNFTLKIRSTKLEDSAMYFCASKGLNEAFFGQGTRLTVV.

The gene calls are TRBV5-6 and TRBJ2-1; 8 bases line up with TRBD1. The CDR3 consists of 14 residues. V gave up 1 base and J gave up 4 bases; unmatched junction bases: 1. Germline V gives CDR1 SGHDT, CDR2 YYEEEE. The DNA for the CDR3 is TGTGCCAGCAGCTTGCGACAGGGGTACAATGAGCAGTTCTTC. This translates into CASSLRQGYNEQFF.

V usage is TRBV29-1 and J usage is TRBJ1-1, with D possibly TRBD1 on 5 matching bases. Germline V gene data show CDR1 as SQVTM and CDR2 as ANQGSEA. V was shortened by 2 bases and J by 0 bases, with 13 bases between the two germline ends. This CDR3 is built from 15 residues. CDR3 nucleotides: TGCAGCGTTGAATACCTGGGACGGATGAACACTGAAGCTTTCTTT. Its protein product is CSVEYLGRMNTEAFF.

V gene TRBV5-8 combines with J gene TRBJ2-1; possibly TRBD1 for D (6 bases). The CDR3 is 13 amino acids. The germline CDR1 and CDR2 sequences are SGHTS and YDEGEE. The germline V and J ends were trimmed by 4 bases and 8 bases, with 13 bases remaining between them. The CDR3 DNA reads as TGTGCCAGCAGCGGCCGGGGACACGATGAGCAGTTCTTC. Translation: CASSGRGHDEQFF.

The rearrangement joins TRBV6-5 to TRBJ2-7, with 7 bases identical to TRBD1. The CDR3 consists of 15 residues. With V trimmed by 2 bases and J by 3 bases, 7 bases remained unmatched. Germline V CDR1 and CDR2: MNHEY, SVGAGI. CDR3 in DNA: TGTGCCAGCAGTTACCGACGAGGGACAGTCTACGAGCAGTACTTC. It codes for CASSYRRGTVYEQYF.

The CDR3 nucleotides read TGTGCCAGCAGCTTTCGGTACACAGAGACCCAGTACTTC. It yields the protein CASSFRYTETQYF. The genes are TRBV7-2 and TRBJ2-5, with no clear D. Germline V CDR1 and CDR2: SGHTA, FQGNSA. The germline V and J ends were trimmed by 3 bases and 4 bases, with 9 bases remaining between them. The CDR3 spans 13 residues.

The chain couples TRBV2 to TRBJ2-7; weak D call: TRBD1 (6 bases). This CDR3 is 16 amino acids long. Trimming took 7 bases from V and 3 from J, leaving 22 bases between them. CDR1 SNHLY and CDR2 FYNNEI come from the germline V gene. The CDR3 sequence: CASKTGSGQIVYEQYF. Here the CDR3 DNA reads TGTGCCAGCAAGACGGGATCGGGACAAATAGTCTACGAGCAGTACTTC. The full variable domain, its missing parts supplied by reference TRBV2 and TRBJ2-7, is EPEVTQTPSHQVTQMGQEVILRCVPISNHLYFYWYRQILGQKVEFLVSFYNNEISEKSEIFDDQFSVERPDGSNFTLKIRSTKLEDSAMYFCASKTGSGQIVYEQYFGPGTRLTVT.

The chain combines TRBV7-8 with TRBJ2-7; 12 bases are shared with TRBD2. CDR3 size: 16 residues. CDR1 SGHVS and CDR2 FQNEAQ come from the germline V gene. The V gene end was trimmed by 5 bases and the J gene end by 1 base; junction bases not matched to a gene: 6. The CDR3 is CASSHRLAGVSYEQYF. As DNA, the CDR3 is TGTGCCAGCAGCCATAGACTAGCGGGGGTGTCCTACGAGCAGTACTTC.

Ten or more counts support this clonotype. The rearrangement links TRBV7-9 to TRBJ2-1, with D perhaps given as TRBD1 or TRBD2 (5 bases each). The V and J ends lost 5 bases and 7 bases respectively, with 21 bases between them. This CDR3 has 16 residues. Germline V CDR1 and CDR2: SEHNR, FQNEAQ (reference sequence). CDR3 sequence: CASSDPGGGETNEQFF. CDR3 nucleotides: TGTGCCAGCAGCGACCCTGGGGGTGGCGAAACGAATGAGCAGTTCTTC.

Turning to this clonotype: The junction departs from the called germline gene at one end, perhaps through a read error. V is TRBV27 and J is TRBJ1-2, with 11 positions matching TRBD1. Germline lookup yields CDR1 MNHEY and CDR2 SMNVEV (reference sequence). The CDR3 has 17 amino acids. The CDR3 DNA reads as TGTGCCAGCTGTTTAATGAGGACAGGGGGCGTTCCGGATGGCTACCCCTTC. Translated: CASCLMRTGGVPDGYPF.

For this clonotype: This clone may be a read error of a much larger clone one base away. The J gene is TRBJ2-3, the V gene TRBV7-8, with D perhaps matching TRBD1 (5 bases). CDR1 and CDR2 from the germline V gene are SGHVS and FQNEAQ. The CDR3 sequence is 16 residues long. The ends were cut back, 4 bases at V and 2 bases at J, with 16 bases in the middle. CDR3 nucleotide sequence: TGTGCCAGCAGCTGGGGCATGGACCTCTTCACAGATACGCAGTATTTT. Translating gives CASSWGMDLFTDTQYF.

V gene TRBV4-1 combines with J gene TRBJ1-4; unclear D gene. The CDR3 length is 16 residues. Germline CDR1 is MGHRA and CDR2 is YSYEKL. V was trimmed by 1 base and J by 7 bases, leaving 16 bases between them. CDR3 DNA: TGCGCCAGCAGCCAAGCCGGGCTTGGGCCGGGTGAAAAACTGTTTTTT. As protein: CASSQAGLGPGEKLFF.

V and J are TRBV6-5 and TRBJ2-7; D may be TRBD2 (7 bases). Germline CDR1 MNHEY, CDR2 SVGAGI. Trimming shortened V by 2 bases and J by 6 bases, and 11 bases separated the two germline ends. This CDR3 region has 13 residues. CDR3 residues: CASSYLGGAEQYF. CDR3 nucleotide sequence: TGTGCCAGCAGTTACCTGGGGGGGGCCGAGCAGTACTTC.

This clonotype was counted a few times. The genes are TRBV7-9 and TRBJ2-1; 8 bases line up with TRBD1. V dropped 3 bases and J dropped 7; count of bases not matched to a gene: 8. The CDR3 is 15 residues long. Germline V gives CDR1 SEHNR, CDR2 FQNEAQ (reference sequence). The chain's CDR3 is CASSFWQGALNEQFF. The CDR3 bases are TGTGCCAGCAGCTTTTGGCAGGGGGCATTAAATGAGCAGTTCTTC.